What follows are 15 T cell receptor beta chains derived from one specimen sequenced in a study of tumor-infiltrating lymphocytes in primary liver carcinoma. From around 520 ng of total RNA, TCR beta-specific cDNA was reverse-transcribed using a constant-region primer. ARM-PCR was slightly modified, and three nested multiplex PCR rounds with it gave rise to the TCR beta libraries. The first two PCR rounds used TRBV1-TRBV30 primers with a Cbeta primer, approximately 9 cycles each. TCRdb re-called the multiplex PCR reads through MiXCR, storing one row per CDR3 protein. The sample has tens of thousands of distinct CDR3 sequences; 71% are singletons. Each 20-30 mg portion of unsorted bulk tissue served as the source for co-extraction of RNA and DNA. The specimen was liver tumor tissue from sampling region 4. Subset of the sample: tumor region T4, right-lateral pole. The source of these receptors is a woman between 55 and 75 years old with primary liver carcinoma and hepatitis B virus infection.

This clonotype came up once. V is TRBV6-1 and J is TRBJ1-1, with D uncertain. Germline CDR1 is MNHNS and CDR2 is SASEGT. This CDR3 is built from 14 residues. The CDR3 spells CGNHPAGADTEAFF. In DNA, the CDR3 is TGTGGCAACCACCCCGCGGGTGCGGACACTGAAGCTTTCTTT.

Comment on this clonotype: A junction end diverges from the germline sequence, so it may reflect a read error. This chain uses TRBV6-2 or TRBV6-3 with TRBJ2-3; D gene ambiguous. Germline loops: CDR1 MNHEY, CDR2 SVGEGT. CDR3 length: 15 amino acids. CDR3 loop: CASNYPPERTDTQYF. In nucleotides, the CDR3 is TGTGCCAGCAATTACCCCCCAGAGAGGACAGATACGCAGTATTTT.

As regards this clonotype: This CDR3 is missing its conserved last phenylalanine or tryptophan, likely due to a read error. The rearrangement uses TRBV11-1 and TRBJ2-5, with D possibly TRBD1 on 6 matching bases. The V and J ends lost 7 bases and 0 bases respectively, with 18 bases between them. Per the germline V gene, CDR1 is SGHAT and CDR2 is FQDESV (reference sequence). The CDR3 sequence is 16 residues long. The CDR3 DNA reads TGTGCCAGCATCTCCTCCGGAACAGGGTACCAAGAGACCCAGTACCTC. It encodes CASISSGTGYQETQYL.

The sample holds a few counts of this clonotype. The junction and the germline gene differ at one end; a read error may be behind it. This CDR3 reads CAGSGSGLTKNIQYF. CDR3 in DNA: TGTGCCGGCAGTGGTTCGGGACTAACCAAAAACATTCAGTACTTC. The rearrangement links TRBV6-2 or TRBV6-3 to TRBJ2-4; TRBD2 matches 7 bases. The CDR3 extends over 15 amino acids. Germline V gene sequence: CDR1 MNHEY, CDR2 SVGEGT.

A note on this clonotype: This is likely a read error, given that the CDR3 carries no conserved phenylalanine or tryptophan at its end. The chain employs TRBV11-2 and TRBJ2-3; 8 bases match TRBD2. In germline, CDR1 is SGHAT, CDR2 FQNNGV. The CDR3 has 16 residues. In DNA form, the CDR3 reads TGTGCTAGCAGCGCTGGTAGCGGGGCTAGCGCAGATACGCAGTATTTG. Protein sequence: CASSAGSGASADTQYL.

Concerning this clonotype: Since a much larger clone is just one base distant, this may be a read error. This chain uses TRBV7-9 with TRBJ2-5; tentatively, D is TRBD2 (5 bases). The CDR3 contains 13 residues. V dropped 3 bases and J dropped 6 bases, with 11 bases sitting between them. Germline CDR1 and CDR2: SEHNR and FQNEAQ (reference sequence). CDR3 residues: CASSFSSGKTQYF. The DNA for the CDR3 is TGTGCCAGCAGCTTCTCGTCGGGGAAGACCCAGTACTTC.

The chain is built from TRBV12-3 or TRBV12-4 and TRBJ1-1; 7 nucleotides line up with TRBD1. The CDR3 sequence is 17 residues long. The CDR3 nucleotides read TGTGTCATCAGGGATGGGACAGATACCATTCCGAACACTGAAGCTTTCTTT. Translating gives CVIRDGTDTIPNTEAFF.

This sequence joins TRBV19 and TRBJ2-7; possibly TRBD2 for D (7 bases). The CDR3 is 15 residues long. Trimming removed 5 bases from V and 7 bases from J, with 21 bases in between. Germline V CDR1 and CDR2: LNHDA, SQIVND (reference sequence). The CDR3 reads CASSPRGALSHEQYF. The DNA of the CDR3 is TGTGCCAGTAGTCCCCGGGGGGCCCTCTCCCATGAGCAGTACTTC.

Remarks on this clonotype: Given the absence of the conserved phenylalanine or tryptophan at the CDR3 end, a read error is likely. The DNA is left out, because the CDR3 cannot be placed on it with certainty; the CDR3 is given as TCRdb lists it. The gene calls are TRBV11-1 and TRBJ2-3. The CDR3 adds up to 14 amino acids, both ends counted. Germline V lookup: CDR1 SGHAT, CDR2 FQDESV (reference sequence). The CDR3 protein is CASSLRQRAVESHL.

V usage is TRBV2 and J usage is TRBJ2-7, with TRBD1 matching over 11 bases. Germline V lookup: CDR1 SNHLY, CDR2 FYNNEI. Unmatched junction bases numbered 2, after V lost 6 bases and J lost 7 bases. The CDR3 contains 12 residues. The CDR3 here is CASRDRGHEQYF. CDR3 sequence (DNA): TGTGCCAGCAGGGACAGGGGGCATGAGCAGTACTTC. The full variable domain, completed using reference TRBV2 and TRBJ2-7, is EPEVTQTPSHQVTQMGQEVILRCVPISNHLYFYWYRQILGQKVEFLVSFYNNEISEKSEIFDDQFSVERPDGSNFTLKIRSTKLEDSAMYFCASRDRGHEQYFGPGTRLTVT.

About this clonotype: The limits of the CDR3 on the DNA are not certain, so only TCRdb's listed CDR3 is given. V is TRBV12-3 or TRBV12-4 and J is TRBJ1-3; the table calls TRBD1, which could not be checked here. Including both end residues, the CDR3 is 16 amino acids long. CDR3 sequence reads: CASSFPRVGEGNTMYF.

About this clonotype: Here the CDR3 omits its conserved ending phenylalanine or tryptophan, so a read error is the likely source. This chain connects TRBV12-3 or TRBV12-4 to TRBJ2-6; 7 positions agree with TRBD1. This CDR3 spans 17 amino acids. J gave up 4 bases and V 9 bases, and 15 bases lay outside the gene matches. In DNA, the CDR3 is TGTGCCAGAAGAAGGACAGGTTCCCCTACCGGGGCCAACGTCCTGACTCTC. Its protein is CARRRTGSPTGANVLTL.

This clonotype was counted ten times or more. CDR3 protein: CASSQEGMYSNYGYTF. The CDR3 DNA follows: TGCGCCAGCAGCCAAGAGGGAATGTACTCTAACTATGGCTACACCTTC. The V call is TRBV4-1, the J call TRBJ1-2; D gene ambiguous. The ends were cut back, 0 bases at V and 0 bases at J, with 11 bases in the middle. This CDR3 has 16 amino acids. Germline CDR1 MGHRA, CDR2 YSYEKL.

The gene calls are TRBV11-2 and TRBJ2-3; D is possibly TRBD1 (6 bases). This CDR3 is 17 amino acids long. CDR1 and CDR2 from the germline V gene are SGHAT and FQNNGV. V was shortened by 5 bases and J by 3 bases, with 21 bases between the two germline ends. The CDR3 DNA is TGTGCCAGCAGCACGGCCCCCAGGGGCAAAAGAACAGATACGCAGTATTTT. Translation gives CASSTAPRGKRTDTQYF.

The chain uses TRBV11-2 and TRBJ1-4; 7 bases align to TRBD1. The germline gives CDR1 SGHAT, CDR2 FQNNGV. CDR3 length: 16 residues. CDR3 nucleotide sequence: TGTGCAAGCTGTCGGCATGACAGGGATAGGAATGAAAAACTGTTTTTT. Encoded protein: CASCRHDRDRNEKLFF.